This is a list of T cell receptor beta chains from one sample in a study of T cell responses to AZD1222 COVID-19 vaccine. Produced via immunoSEQ multiplex PCR; TCRdb's table is partial and in-frame only. The table includes about 83,000 clones, approximately 85% detected once. Sequenced material: peripheral blood, taken on day 0 of AZD1222 vaccination. Receptor source: an adult in good health. Each CDR3 is given without its conserved first and last residue. A D gene is named only where the DNA matches it firmly.

D	V	J	CDR3
.	TRBV7-9	TRBJ1-2	ASSPDGDYGYT
TRBD1	TRBV29-1	TRBJ2-7	SVVQGARWYEQY
TRBD1	TRBV29-1	TRBJ2-3	SAGTGDRAQY
.	TRBV2	TRBJ2-1	ASSGTQYNEQF
.	TRBV6-1	TRBJ1-1	ASSEPGGLVTEAF
.	TRBV5-1	TRBJ2-1	ASSFSSFVWNEQF
TRBD2	TRBV27	TRBJ2-1	ATHSSGGYNEQF
.	TRBV19	TRBJ1-3	ASSIFLAGTPGNTIY
TRBD1	TRBV3-1/TRBV3-2	TRBJ2-7	ASSLRPGQGAYEQY
.	TRBV12-5	TRBJ2-1	ASGRGFTYNEQF
TRBD2	TRBV9	TRBJ2-3	ASSVGAGAGDTQY
.	TRBV7-2	TRBJ2-1	ASSLGIGNEQF
TRBD2	TRBV25-1	TRBJ2-2	ASLMGAGGPGELF
TRBD1	TRBV5-1	TRBJ2-5	ASSLVADREETQY
.	TRBV4-1	TRBJ2-7	ASSKGERWGQDSYEQY
TRBD1	TRBV10-3	TRBJ1-1	AISGTGTVTEAF
TRBD1	TRBV2	TRBJ2-7	ASSSGQGRYEQY
.	TRBV2	TRBJ1-6	ASTQVTRSYNSPLH
TRBD2	TRBV10-1	TRBJ2-1	ASSRAGGHNEQF
.	TRBV6-5	TRBJ2-3	ASSYLDSTDTQY
TRBD2	TRBV4-2	TRBJ2-1	ASSQGLAGFDEQF
.	TRBV24-1	TRBJ1-5	ATSEGNQPQH
.	TRBV4-3	TRBJ1-1	ASSQDTDWDTEAF
.	TRBV2	TRBJ2-5	ASSEDRTREY
TRBD1	TRBV28	TRBJ2-2	ASSLGPGTGTANTGELF